The present TCR beta chain was sequenced within a study of response to subunit inactivated influenza vaccine. The CDR3 length is 16 residues. The ends lost 4 bases at V and 7 bases at J; junction bases unmatched: 9. Germline CDR1 is LGHNA and CDR2 is YSLEER. Study results and caveats: The authors put forward the suggestion that each seasonal influenza vaccination may bring in only a limited number of new T cells.

Worth noting for this clonotype: No antigen is known for it.

TCRdb ran MiXCR on the RT-PCR reads and lists one entry per CDR3 protein. The sample includes 290,000 or so distinct CDR3 sequences, about 20% seen only once; the top ten take 9% to 12%. This sequence originates from a man between 50 and 69 years old who received an inactivated influenza vaccine. This chain links TRBV4-3 with TRBJ2-1; 11 bases agree with TRBD2. The sequences come from PBMCs from blood, collected about 19 months after vaccination. The CDR3 DNA reads TGCGCCAGCAGCCTAGATAGCGGGAGGGCCGGGAATGAGCAGTTCTTC. It is translated as CASSLDSGRAGNEQFF.